A single sample gave rise to the 29 T cell receptor beta chains below, sequenced in a study of shared clonotypes between healthy human individuals. Profiling relied on immunoSEQ multiplex PCR, and the TCRdb table lists in-frame clones only, not all of them. Of about 600,000 clones detected, around 97% appear once; the ten largest clones hold 0.045% to 0.06%. Sequencing was performed on naive CD4+ T cells sorted from blood. Noted subset: CD45RA+ positively selected. The receptors shown here come from a woman under 40 in good health.

This sequence joins TRBV27 and TRBJ2-7; the D is unclear. V lost 2 bases and J lost 6, with 11 bases in between. CDR1 MNHEY and CDR2 SMNVEV come from the germline V gene (reference sequence). This CDR3 is built from 13 residues. CDR3 sequence reads: CASSLKSYLEQYF. CDR3 nucleotides: TGTGCCAGCAGTTTAAAGTCCTACCTCGAGCAGTACTTC.

This clone turned up a few times. The chain carries TRBV6-5 and TRBJ1-3, with D unclear. The CDR3 consists of 13 residues. With 8 bases removed from V and 0 bases from J, the gap between germline ends came to 8 bases. Germline CDR1 and CDR2: MNHEY and SVGAGI. The CDR3 sequence is CASARSSGNTIYF. CDR3 bases: TGTGCCAGCGCCAGAAGCTCTGGAAACACCATATATTTT.

The chain is built from TRBV6-5 and TRBJ2-1; D not certain. This CDR3 spans 16 amino acids. The V gene lost 0 bases and the J gene lost 9 bases, with 18 bases spanning the gap. Germline lookup yields CDR1 MNHEY and CDR2 SVGAGI. CDR3 DNA sequence: TGTGCCAGCAGTTACTCCGGATACCCCCCCATTGGTGAGCAGTTCTTC. Protein product: CASSYSGYPPIGEQFF.

This clone was seen a single time. The rearrangement uses TRBV5-1 and TRBJ2-1; D uncertain. Between the trimmed V and J ends, which lost 3 bases and 4 bases, there was a span of 14 bases. CDR1 and CDR2 (germline): SGHRS, YFSETQ. CDR3 size: 15 residues. The CDR3 DNA reads as TGCGCCAGCAGCTCCAATTCTGGACCTTACAATGAGCAGTTCTTC. Translation gives CASSSNSGPYNEQFF.

V and J are TRBV28 and TRBJ1-6; D gene unclear. Germline V gene lookup returns CDR1 MDHEN and CDR2 SYDVKM. The V end lost 5 bases, the J end lost 3 bases, and 5 bases lay between the germline ends. CDR3 length: 13 residues. CDR3 nucleotide sequence: TGTGCCAGCAGTCGCCTCTATAATTCACCCCTCCACTTT. Amino acid sequence: CASSRLYNSPLHF.

V is TRBV11-2 and J is TRBJ2-1; 13 nucleotides line up with TRBD2. CDR3 length: 16 amino acids. The V gene end was trimmed by 4 bases and the J gene end by 15 bases; junction bases not matched to a gene: 15. Germline CDR1 and CDR2: SGHAT and FQNNGV. The CDR3 DNA sequence: TGTGCCAGCAGCTATAAACTAGCGGGAGGGCCGCGGATCGCGTTCTTC. Its protein is CASSYKLAGGPRIAFF.

The chain employs TRBV11-1 and TRBJ2-1; TRBD2 matches 8 bases. V trimming: 5 bases; J trimming: 7 bases; junction bases outside the gene matches: 13. CDR1 and CDR2 (germline): SGHAT, FQDESV (reference sequence). The CDR3 has 16 amino acids. This chain's CDR3 is CASSPYRTSSRNEQFF. CDR3 coding DNA: TGTGCCAGCAGCCCGTACCGGACTAGCTCACGGAATGAGCAGTTCTTC.

Of note for this clone: Other DNA sequences in the same sample also yield this CDR3. The J gene is TRBJ2-5, the V gene TRBV28; D is undetermined. CDR1 and CDR2 (germline): MDHEN, SYDVKM. The CDR3 spans 11 residues. V was pared by 4 bases and J by 5 bases, with 5 bases between. The CDR3 here is CASSSLETQYF. DNA of the CDR3: TGTGCCAGCAGTTCCCTGGAGACCCAGTACTTC.

The chain carries TRBV5-6 and TRBJ2-7; 9 bases align to TRBD1. V shed 4 bases and J 6 bases; nucleotides not matched to a gene: 8. Germline CDR1 SGHDT, CDR2 YYEEEE. The CDR3 covers 14 residues. CDR3 sequence (DNA): TGTGCCAGCAGCCGGACAGGGGAATTGGTCGAGCAGTACTTC. It specifies CASSRTGELVEQYF.

This sequence joins TRBV7-8 and TRBJ2-7; 7 bases line up with TRBD2. The V and J ends lost 1 base and 4 bases, in that order; junction bases with no gene match: 4. The CDR3 consists of 14 residues. Germline V gives CDR1 SGHVS, CDR2 FQNEAQ. This chain's CDR3 is CASSLVSSGYEQYF. CDR3 in DNA: TGTGCCAGCAGCTTAGTATCTAGCGGTTACGAGCAGTACTTC. Using reference TRBV7-8 and TRBJ2-7 for the parts outside the CDR3, the full variable domain is GAGVSQSPRYKVAKRGQDVALRCDPISGHVSLFWYQQALGQGPEFLTYFQNEAQLDKSGLPSDRFFAERPEGSVSTLKIQRTQQEDSAVYLCASSLVSSGYEQYFGPGTRLTVT.

V gene TRBV14 combines with J gene TRBJ2-5; D might be TRBD2 (5 bases). V gave up 0 bases and J gave up 5 bases, with 19 bases separating them. CDR1 SGHDN and CDR2 FVKESK come from the germline V gene. The CDR3 spans 17 residues. This CDR3 reads CASSQDVARSKRETQYF. The CDR3 region has the DNA TGTGCCAGCAGCCAAGATGTTGCGCGGTCGAAGCGGGAGACCCAGTACTTC.

The chain employs TRBV5-5 and TRBJ2-3; D is undetermined. Germline V gene sequence: CDR1 SGHKS, CDR2 YYEKEE (reference sequence). CDR3 length equals 14 residues. Deletions cut 0 bases from V and 0 bases from J, with 5 bases between. The CDR3 region is CASSLGPSTDTQYF. DNA for the CDR3: TGTGCCAGCAGCTTGGGACCAAGCACAGATACGCAGTATTTT.

This clone appeared a single time. The chain has TRBV27 and TRBJ2-4; 9 bases agree with TRBD2. Trimming took 6 bases from V and 7 from J; bases not matched to a gene: 10. Germline assignment: CDR1 MNHEY and CDR2 SMNVEV (reference sequence). The CDR3 is 15 residues long. DNA of the CDR3: TGTGCCAGCAGACTAGGTAGCGGGAGAAGTAACATTCAGTACTTC. Protein sequence: CASRLGSGRSNIQYF.

The chain links TRBV10-3 to TRBJ2-7; the match to TRBD1 covers 8 bases. Losses at the gene ends were 3 bases for V and 4 bases for J; bases not matched to a gene: 8. CDR1 and CDR2 (germline): ENHRY, SYGVKD. The CDR3 has 15 residues. The CDR3 DNA reads TGTGCCATCAGTGACTCCGGGACAGGACTTTACGAGCAGTACTTC. This gives the protein CAISDSGTGLYEQYF.

In its sample, this clone was seen once. The chain links TRBV29-1 to TRBJ1-1; D is unresolved. Trimming pared 7 bases from V and 1 base from J, leaving 13 bases between. There are 13 residues in the CDR3. Germline loops: CDR1 SQVTM, CDR2 ANQGSEA. The CDR3 loop is CSASIQSNTEAFF. The CDR3 nucleotides are TGCAGCGCGTCTATACAGTCGAACACTGAAGCTTTCTTT.

The chain employs TRBV9 and TRBJ2-7; TRBD2 matches 9 bases. Germline V gene lookup returns CDR1 SGDLS and CDR2 YYNGEE. The CDR3 contains 15 residues. The junction had 13 bases not matched to a gene; V was cut back by 3 bases and J by 9 bases. The CDR3 is CASSALAGVPERQYF. The CDR3 coding sequence is TGTGCCAGCAGCGCCTTAGCGGGAGTTCCTGAACGGCAGTACTTC.

The chain uses TRBV28 and TRBJ2-3; D possibly corresponds to TRBD2 (7 bases). Germline values: CDR1 MDHEN, CDR2 SYDVKM. V was pared by 3 bases and J by 5 bases, with 21 bases between. The CDR3 loop spans 17 amino acids. The CDR3 coding sequence is TGTGCCAGCAGTTTTCCCGTTCGCGGGGGCGCTAAAGATACGCAGTATTTT. Protein product: CASSFPVRGGAKDTQYF.

The rearrangement uses TRBV7-2 and TRBJ2-1; D not certain. V was clipped by 3 bases and J by 4 bases, with 16 bases between them. The germline gives CDR1 SGHTA, CDR2 FQGNSA. The CDR3 runs to 16 residues. CDR3 in DNA: TGTGCCAGCAGCTTCGGAGACTCCTCGACGTACAATGAGCAGTTCTTC. Protein: CASSFGDSSTYNEQFF. Based on the CDR3 plus reference TRBV7-2 and TRBJ2-1, the full variable domain is GAGVSQSPSNKVTEKGKDVELRCDPISGHTALYWYRQSLGQGLEFLIYFQGNSAPDKSGLPSDRFSAERTGGSVSTLTIQRTQQEDSAVYLCASSFGDSSTYNEQFFGPGTRLTVL.

This clone was detected once. CDR3 amino acids: CASSRGWTGDNEQFF. In nucleotides, the CDR3 is TGTGCCAGCAGCAGAGGGTGGACAGGGGACAATGAGCAGTTCTTC. This sequence joins TRBV11-2 and TRBJ2-1; 9 bases map to TRBD1. The CDR3 has 15 residues. CDR1 is SGHAT and CDR2 is FQNNGV in the germline V gene. Trimming removed 5 bases from V and 5 bases from J; junction bases left unmatched: 7.

This sequence joins TRBV29-1 and TRBJ2-1; 14 bases map to TRBD2. The CDR3 has 14 residues. Germline CDR1 and CDR2: SQVTM and ANQGSEA. Trimming removed 8 bases from V and 9 bases from J; junction bases left unmatched: 9. The CDR3 protein is CSTTGTSGSIEQFF. DNA of the CDR3: TGCAGCACCACCGGGACTAGCGGGAGTATTGAGCAGTTCTTC.

This clone appeared once. V gene TRBV6-5 combines with J gene TRBJ2-7; 7 bases map to TRBD2. There are 15 residues in the CDR3. Per the germline V gene, CDR1 is MNHEY and CDR2 is SVGAGI. V shed 5 bases, J shed 2 bases, and the junction held 9 bases outside the gene matches. CDR3 in DNA: TGTGCCAGCAGTCCCCGAGGGAGGGGCGCCTACGAGCAGTACTTC. This gives the protein CASSPRGRGAYEQYF.

The chain combines TRBV7-8 with TRBJ2-1; the D gene is possibly TRBD2 (5 bases). This CDR3 is 13 amino acids long. The V end lost 5 bases, the J end lost 4 bases, and 9 bases lay between the germline ends. Germline V gives CDR1 SGHVS, CDR2 FQNEAQ. This chain's CDR3 is CASSPGNYNEQFF. CDR3 coding DNA: TGTGCCAGCAGCCCCGGGAATTACAATGAGCAGTTCTTC.

The rearrangement joins TRBV2 to TRBJ1-5; D perhaps matches TRBD1 (5 bases). Trimming cost V 6 bases and J 4 bases, with 16 bases left between them. The CDR3 totals 15 residues. Germline values: CDR1 SNHLY, CDR2 FYNNEI. The CDR3 bases are TGTGCCAGCAGCGCCCCGGGGGGATTAAATCAGCCCCAGCATTTT. This sequence encodes CASSAPGGLNQPQHF.

This chain uses TRBV19 with TRBJ1-2, with 7 bases matching TRBD1. The junction had 15 bases not matched to a gene; V was cut back by 3 bases and J by 5 bases. The CDR3 runs 17 residues. Germline V lookup: CDR1 LNHDA, CDR2 SQIVND (reference sequence). CDR3 DNA sequence: TGTGCCAGTAGTATGGCAAATTACGCCGGGACAGAATATGGCTACACCTTC. This translates into CASSMANYAGTEYGYTF. Based on the CDR3 plus reference TRBV19 and TRBJ1-2, the full variable domain is DGGITQSPKYLFRKEGQNVTLSCEQNLNHDAMYWYRQDPGQGLRLIYYSQIVNDFQKGDIAEGYSVSREKKESFPLTVTSAQKNPTAFYLCASSMANYAGTEYGYTFGSGTRLTVV.

V usage is TRBV5-1 and J usage is TRBJ1-2, with D tentatively TRBD1 (5 bases). CDR3 size: 14 residues. Germline V lookup: CDR1 SGHRS, CDR2 YFSETQ. Trimming took off 3 bases at V and 1 base at J, with 10 bases between the two ends. CDR3 amino acids: CASSYGGDNYGYTF. DNA for the CDR3: TGCGCCAGCAGCTACGGGGGTGATAACTATGGCTACACCTTC.

The J gene is TRBJ2-7, the V gene TRBV28; D gene ambiguous. The V end was cut by 1 base, the J end by 1 base, with 5 bases between. CDR3 length equals 13 residues. The V gene's germline CDR1 is MDHEN and CDR2 SYDVKM. DNA of the CDR3: TGTGCCAGCAGTTTATCATCATCCTACGAGCAGTACTTC. This codes for CASSLSSSYEQYF.

The rearrangement links TRBV2 to TRBJ1-5; D gene ambiguous. V dropped 6 bases and J dropped 1 base, with 13 bases sitting between them. Germline CDR1 reads SNHLY; CDR2 reads FYNNEI. The CDR3 loop spans 15 amino acids. CDR3 in amino acids: CASREQTGSNQPQHF. DNA of the CDR3: TGTGCCAGCAGGGAGCAAACGGGCAGCAATCAGCCCCAGCATTTT.

The gene calls are TRBV6-1 and TRBJ1-5, with D hard to call. The germline V gene has CDR1 MNHNS and CDR2 SASEGT. V lost 2 bases to trimming and J lost 7 bases, with 21 bases between them. This CDR3 region has 17 residues. CDR3 nucleotides: TGTGCCAGCAGTGAAAGTATCGGGCGAAAATCGGGCCAGCCCCAGCATTTT. This gives the protein CASSESIGRKSGQPQHF.

This chain joins TRBV5-1 and TRBJ2-3, with TRBD2 identical over 10 bases. V shed 0 bases, J shed 4 bases, and the junction held 11 bases outside the gene matches. Per germline, CDR1 SGHRS and CDR2 YFSETQ. The CDR3 loop spans 18 amino acids. The chain's CDR3 is CASSLESVTSGIPDTQYF. The DNA of the CDR3 is TGCGCCAGCAGCTTGGAATCGGTTACTAGCGGGATCCCAGATACGCAGTATTTT.